Sequencing of this T cell receptor (beta chain) was carried out in a study of T cell repertoires in cytomegalovirus infection. At the level of the study: In public TCR beta signatures, there were indications of both CMV infection and matching HLA type.

Study-wide points: HLA-C-restricted CMV-specific TCR beta clonotypes were dominant in the ex vivo response.

After removal of 3 bases from V and 4 bases from J, the junction contained 5 bases not matched to a gene. Germline CDR1 is SGHVS and CDR2 is FQNEAQ. The CDR3 sequence is 17 residues long. A word on this clonotype: Its antigen is not identified.

TCRdb redid the calling of the reads with MiXCR, one entry per CDR3 protein. The data show 300,000 to 400,000 distinct CDR3 sequences, 18% seen once. The sequence derives from a human donor in good health (CMV status not recorded). Some clones in this sample may be carry-over from other donors' samples. Sample: PBMCs. V is TRBV7-8 and J is TRBJ2-1; 14 positions match TRBD2. The DNA of the CDR3 is TGTGCCAGCAGCTTTCGACTAGCGGGAGGGGAATACAATGAGCAGTTCTTC. Amino acid sequence: CASSFRLAGGEYNEQFF.